This T cell receptor (beta chain) is drawn from a study of CD8+CD57+ T cells in acquired aplastic anemia. Regarding the study as a whole: The study found no significant CD8+ Simpson's diversity difference between patients and controls.

Germline V gene sequence: CDR1 MNHEY, CDR2 SMNVEV (reference sequence). The CDR3 loop spans 16 amino acids. TCR beta VDJ and CDR3 were profiled, and genomic DNA was the template. TCRdb reprocessed the reads with MiXCR, giving one entry per CDR3 protein. The sample yields about 220,000 distinct CDR3 sequences, 34% seen once. With regard to this clonotype: Its antigen remains unidentified. Sequence at one end of the junction differs from germline and may be a read error.

The sequenced material came from sorted CD4+, CD8+, or CD8+CD57+ T cells (not recorded which) from PBMCs. This rearrangement joins TRBV27 to TRBJ1-6; 7 nucleotides match TRBD1. This receptor was identified in a human donor in good health, serving as a control. In DNA, the CDR3 is TGTGCCAGCAGTTTATTACAGGGGATCAATAATCCACCCCTCCACTTT. Translated: CASSLLQGINNPPLHF.